These 9 T cell receptor beta chains originate from one sample sequenced in a study of cytomegalovirus exposure and HLA in healthy donors. The PCR used 60 Vbeta and 13 Jbeta primers. Repertoires were generated with immunoSEQ multiplex PCR, while TCRdb's copy carries only in-frame clones and drops some. The sample has tens of thousands of clones; 81% are singletons. Sequencing used PBMCs. The receptors originated from a girl aged 2 to 10 in good health and CMV-seropositive.

The chain links TRBV2 to TRBJ1-1; D is ambiguous. Per germline, CDR1 SNHLY and CDR2 FYNNEI. V shed 4 bases and J shed 4 bases, with 13 bases lying between them. The CDR3 sequence is 14 residues long. CDR3 in amino acids: CASSVSRESTEAFF. The CDR3 coding sequence is TGTGCCAGCAGTGTTTCCCGAGAGAGCACTGAAGCTTTCTTT. Together with reference TRBV2 and TRBJ1-1, the CDR3 gives the full variable domain: EPEVTQTPSHQVTQMGQEVILRCVPISNHLYFYWYRQILGQKVEFLVSFYNNEISEKSEIFDDQFSVERPDGSNFTLKIRSTKLEDSAMYFCASSVSRESTEAFFGQGTRLTVV.

V usage is TRBV5-1 and J usage is TRBJ1-1; the match to TRBD1 covers 7 bases. Germline CDR1 and CDR2: SGHRS and YFSETQ. The J segment lost 4 bases and the V segment lost 0 bases, leaving 6 bases of the junction unmatched. The CDR3 loop spans 15 amino acids. The CDR3 is CASSLASSGGTEAFF. The CDR3, as DNA: TGCGCCAGCAGCTTGGCCTCGTCAGGGGGCACTGAAGCTTTCTTT.

A note on this clone: A junction end diverges from the germline sequence, so it may reflect a read error. This chain uses TRBV6-5 with TRBJ2-1; D is unclear. In germline, CDR1 is MNHEY, CDR2 SVGAGI. The CDR3 totals 14 residues. The DNA for the CDR3 is TGTGCCAGCAGCCGCTACCTCTCCCACAATGAGCAGTTCTTC. Its protein product is CASSRYLSHNEQFF.

V usage is TRBV28 and J usage is TRBJ1-4, with D unresolved. This CDR3 comprises 15 residues. Trimming took off 10 bases at V and 4 bases at J, with 19 bases between the two ends. Germline lookup yields CDR1 MDHEN and CDR2 SYDVKM. The CDR3 nucleotides read TGTGCCACCAACCCCCGGGGAGCCGGTAATGAAAAACTGTTTTTT. Protein product: CATNPRGAGNEKLFF.

This sequence joins TRBV28 and TRBJ2-1, with a weak D call TRBD1 (6 bases). Trimming took off 3 bases at V and 3 bases at J, with 21 bases between the two ends. Germline CDR1 MDHEN, CDR2 SYDVKM. The CDR3 sequence is 18 residues long. The CDR3: CASSLLATGKGSYNEQFF. The CDR3 DNA follows: TGTGCCAGCAGTTTGTTGGCAACAGGGAAGGGCAGCTACAATGAGCAGTTCTTC.

The rearrangement uses TRBV7-9 and TRBJ1-2, with D maybe TRBD1 (5 bases). The CDR3 has 14 residues. Germline-derived CDR1 and CDR2 are SEHNR and FQNEAQ (reference sequence). Trimming removed 5 bases from V and 3 bases from J, with 13 bases in between. The CDR3 sequence: CASSLGRDYYGYTF. The CDR3 DNA sequence: TGTGCCAGCAGCCTCGGACGGGACTACTATGGCTACACCTTC.

This clone showed up just once. The rearrangement uses TRBV25-1 and TRBJ2-1, with D tentatively TRBD2 (5 bases). This CDR3 has 13 residues. From germline, CDR1 is MGHDK and CDR2 SYGVNS. V gave up 3 bases and J gave up 10 bases, with 13 bases separating them. CDR3: CASSDSGREEQFF. The CDR3 DNA reads TGTGCCAGCAGTGACTCCGGTCGGGAAGAGCAGTTCTTC.

This chain joins TRBV6-5 and TRBJ1-1; tentative D call: TRBD1 (6 bases). Germline-derived CDR1 and CDR2 are MNHEY and SVGAGI. The CDR3 loop spans 14 amino acids. V was shortened by 8 bases and J by 5 bases, with 18 bases between the two germline ends. CDR3 in DNA: TGTGCCAGCTCAACCTCAGGGGATGGGACTGAAGCTTTCTTT. It is translated as CASSTSGDGTEAFF.

The chain couples TRBV9 to TRBJ2-3, with 10 bases that match TRBD2. V was pared by 0 bases and J by 3 bases, with 7 bases of the junction left unmatched. This CDR3 contains 17 residues. Per the germline V gene, CDR1 is SGDLS and CDR2 is YYNGEE. The CDR3 protein is CASSVGGLAAGTDTQYF. The CDR3 nucleotides read TGTGCCAGCAGCGTAGGAGGACTAGCGGCGGGAACAGATACGCAGTATTTT.